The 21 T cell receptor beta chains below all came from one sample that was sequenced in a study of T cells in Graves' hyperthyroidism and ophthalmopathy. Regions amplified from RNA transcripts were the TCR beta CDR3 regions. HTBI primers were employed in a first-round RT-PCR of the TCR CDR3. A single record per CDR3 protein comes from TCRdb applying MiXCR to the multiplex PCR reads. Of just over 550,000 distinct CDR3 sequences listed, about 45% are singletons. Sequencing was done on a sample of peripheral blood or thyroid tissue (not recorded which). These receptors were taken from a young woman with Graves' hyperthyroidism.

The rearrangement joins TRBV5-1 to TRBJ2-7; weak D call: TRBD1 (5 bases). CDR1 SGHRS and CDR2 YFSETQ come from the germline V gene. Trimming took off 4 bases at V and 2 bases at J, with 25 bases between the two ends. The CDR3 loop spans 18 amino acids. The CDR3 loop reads CASSPTPYRSSVPYEQYF. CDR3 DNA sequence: TGCGCCAGCAGCCCAACCCCTTACAGGTCTTCCGTTCCCTACGAGCAGTACTTC.

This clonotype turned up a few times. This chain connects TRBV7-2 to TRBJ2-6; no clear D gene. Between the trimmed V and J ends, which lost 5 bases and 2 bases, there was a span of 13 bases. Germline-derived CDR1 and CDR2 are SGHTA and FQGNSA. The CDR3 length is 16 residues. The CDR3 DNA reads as TGTGCCAGCAGCCATCTCGCCCGAGCTGGGGCCAACGTCCTGACTTTC. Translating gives CASSHLARAGANVLTF.

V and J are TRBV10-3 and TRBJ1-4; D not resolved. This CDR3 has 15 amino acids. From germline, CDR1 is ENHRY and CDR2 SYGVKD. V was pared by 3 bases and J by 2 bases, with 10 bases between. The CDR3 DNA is TGTGCCATCAGTGAAACGGGAGGTACTAATGAAAAACTGTTTTTT. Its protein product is CAISETGGTNEKLFF.

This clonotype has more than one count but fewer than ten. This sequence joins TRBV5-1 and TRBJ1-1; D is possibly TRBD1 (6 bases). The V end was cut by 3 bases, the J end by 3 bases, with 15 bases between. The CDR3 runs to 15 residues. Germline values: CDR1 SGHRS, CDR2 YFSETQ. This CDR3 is CASSYAQGLDTEAFF. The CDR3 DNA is TGCGCCAGCAGCTACGCCCAGGGGTTGGACACTGAAGCTTTCTTT. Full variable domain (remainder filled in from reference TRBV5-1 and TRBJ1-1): KAGVTQTPRYLIKTRGQQVTLSCSPISGHRSVSWYQQTPGQGLQFLFEYFSETQRNKGNFPGRFSGRQFSNSRSEMNVSTLELGDSALYLCASSYAQGLDTEAFFGQGTRLTVV.

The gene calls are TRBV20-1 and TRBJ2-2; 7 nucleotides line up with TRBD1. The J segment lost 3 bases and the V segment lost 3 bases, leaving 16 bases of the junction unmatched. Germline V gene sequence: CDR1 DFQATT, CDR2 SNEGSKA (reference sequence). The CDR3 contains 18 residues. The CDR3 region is CSASPRQGLVGHTGELFF. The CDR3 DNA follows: TGCAGTGCTAGCCCCAGACAGGGTTTGGTTGGGCACACCGGGGAGCTGTTTTTT.

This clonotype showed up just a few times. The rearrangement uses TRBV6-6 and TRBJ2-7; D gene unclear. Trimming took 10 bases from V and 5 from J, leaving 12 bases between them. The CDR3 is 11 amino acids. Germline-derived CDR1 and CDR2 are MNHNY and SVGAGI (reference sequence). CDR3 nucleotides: TGTGCCACGCGTTTCCTTGACGAGCAGTACTTC. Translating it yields CATRFLDEQYF.

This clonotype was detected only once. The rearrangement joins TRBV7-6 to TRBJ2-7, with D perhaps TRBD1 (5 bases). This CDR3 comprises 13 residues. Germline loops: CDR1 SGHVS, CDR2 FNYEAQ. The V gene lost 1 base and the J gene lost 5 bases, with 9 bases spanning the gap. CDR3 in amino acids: CASSLGWGNEQYF. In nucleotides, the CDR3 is TGTGCCAGCAGCTTAGGATGGGGCAACGAGCAGTACTTC.

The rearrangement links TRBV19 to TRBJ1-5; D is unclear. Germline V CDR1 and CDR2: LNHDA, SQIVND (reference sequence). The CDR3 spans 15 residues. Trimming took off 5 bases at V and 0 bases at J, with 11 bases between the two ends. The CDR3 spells CASSWSANSNQPQHF. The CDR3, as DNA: TGTGCCAGTAGTTGGTCAGCTAATAGCAATCAGCCCCAGCATTTT.

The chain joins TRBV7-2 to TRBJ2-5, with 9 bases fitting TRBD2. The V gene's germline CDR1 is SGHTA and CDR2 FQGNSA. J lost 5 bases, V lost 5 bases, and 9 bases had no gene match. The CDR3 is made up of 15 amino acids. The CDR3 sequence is CASSRRGLAGETQYF. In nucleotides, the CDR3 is TGTGCCAGCAGCCGCAGGGGACTAGCCGGCGAGACCCAGTACTTC.

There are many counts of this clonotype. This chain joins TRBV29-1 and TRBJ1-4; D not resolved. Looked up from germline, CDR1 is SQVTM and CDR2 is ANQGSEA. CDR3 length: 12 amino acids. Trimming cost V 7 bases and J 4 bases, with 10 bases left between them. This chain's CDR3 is CSARVDNEKLFF. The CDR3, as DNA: TGCAGCGCACGTGTAGATAATGAAAAACTGTTTTTT.

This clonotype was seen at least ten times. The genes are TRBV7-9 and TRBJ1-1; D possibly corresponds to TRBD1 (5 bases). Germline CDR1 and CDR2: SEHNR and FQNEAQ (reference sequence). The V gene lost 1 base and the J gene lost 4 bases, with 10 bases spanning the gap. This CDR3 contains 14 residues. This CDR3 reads CASSLGGGGTEAFF. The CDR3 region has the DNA TGTGCCAGCAGCTTAGGAGGCGGGGGCACTGAAGCTTTCTTT. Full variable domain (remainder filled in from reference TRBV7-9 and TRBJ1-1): DTGVSQNPRHKITKRGQNVTFRCDPISEHNRLYWYRQTLGQGPEFLTYFQNEAQLEKSRLLSDRFSAERPKGSFSTLEIQRTEQGDSAMYLCASSLGGGGTEAFFGQGTRLTVV.

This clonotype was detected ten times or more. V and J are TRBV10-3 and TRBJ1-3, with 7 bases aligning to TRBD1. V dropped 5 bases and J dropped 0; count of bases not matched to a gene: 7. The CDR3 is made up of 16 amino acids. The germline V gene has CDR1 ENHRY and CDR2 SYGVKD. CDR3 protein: CAISSTGNTSGNTIYF. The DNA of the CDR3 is TGTGCCATCAGTTCGACAGGGAATACCTCTGGAAACACCATATATTTT.

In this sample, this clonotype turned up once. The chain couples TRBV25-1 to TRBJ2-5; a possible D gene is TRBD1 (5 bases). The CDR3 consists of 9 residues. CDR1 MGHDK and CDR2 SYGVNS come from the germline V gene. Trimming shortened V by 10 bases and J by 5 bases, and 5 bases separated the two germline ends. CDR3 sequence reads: CANRETQYF. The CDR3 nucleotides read TGTGCCAACAGGGAGACCCAGTACTTC.

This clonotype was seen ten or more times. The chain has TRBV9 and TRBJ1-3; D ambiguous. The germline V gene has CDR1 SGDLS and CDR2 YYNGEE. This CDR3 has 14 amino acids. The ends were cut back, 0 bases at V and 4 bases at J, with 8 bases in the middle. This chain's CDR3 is CASSVATAGNTIYF. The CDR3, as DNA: TGTGCCAGCAGCGTAGCTACCGCCGGAAACACCATATATTTT.

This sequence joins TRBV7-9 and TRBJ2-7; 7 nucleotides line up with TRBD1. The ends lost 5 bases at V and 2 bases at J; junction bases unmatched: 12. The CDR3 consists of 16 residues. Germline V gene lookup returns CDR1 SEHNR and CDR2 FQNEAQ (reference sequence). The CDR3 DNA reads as TGTGCCAGCAGCCGCTTGACAGGGCCGTCTACCTACGAGCAGTACTTC. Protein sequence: CASSRLTGPSTYEQYF.

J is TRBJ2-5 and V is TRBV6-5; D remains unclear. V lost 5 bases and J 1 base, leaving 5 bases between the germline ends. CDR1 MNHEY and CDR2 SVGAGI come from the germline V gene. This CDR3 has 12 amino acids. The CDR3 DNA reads TGTGCCAGCAGTGTACTCCAAGAGACCCAGTACTTC. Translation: CASSVLQETQYF.

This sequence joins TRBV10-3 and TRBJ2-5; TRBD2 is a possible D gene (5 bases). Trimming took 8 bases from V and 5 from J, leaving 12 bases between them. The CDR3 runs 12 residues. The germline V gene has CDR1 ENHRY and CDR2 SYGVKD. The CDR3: CAIYSEFETQYF. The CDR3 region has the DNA TGTGCCATCTATAGCGAGTTTGAGACCCAGTACTTC.

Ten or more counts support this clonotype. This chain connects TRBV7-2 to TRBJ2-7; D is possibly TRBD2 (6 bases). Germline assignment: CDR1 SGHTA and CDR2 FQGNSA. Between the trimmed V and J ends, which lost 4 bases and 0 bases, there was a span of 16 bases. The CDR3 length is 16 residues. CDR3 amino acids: CASSSRSSVNSYEQYF. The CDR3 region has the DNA TGTGCCAGCAGCTCGAGATCTAGCGTTAACTCCTACGAGCAGTACTTC. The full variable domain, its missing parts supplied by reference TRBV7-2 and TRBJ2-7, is GAGVSQSPSNKVTEKGKDVELRCDPISGHTALYWYRQSLGQGLEFLIYFQGNSAPDKSGLPSDRFSAERTGGSVSTLTIQRTQQEDSAVYLCASSSRSSVNSYEQYFGPGTRLTVT.

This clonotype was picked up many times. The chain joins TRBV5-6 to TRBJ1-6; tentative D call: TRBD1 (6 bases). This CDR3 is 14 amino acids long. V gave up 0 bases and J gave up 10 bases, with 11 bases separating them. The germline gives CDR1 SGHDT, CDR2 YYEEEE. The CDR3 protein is CASSLDTGRSPLHF. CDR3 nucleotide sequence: TGTGCCAGCAGCTTGGATACAGGGAGATCACCCCTCCACTTT.

CDR3 region: CSARDAGRAYEQYF. CDR3 bases: TGCAGTGCTAGAGATGCAGGGCGGGCCTACGAGCAGTACTTC. The V call is TRBV20-1, the J call TRBJ2-7; D might be TRBD1 or TRBD2, each matching 5 bases. The V gene's germline CDR1 is DFQATT and CDR2 SNEGSKA (reference sequence). V shed 0 bases and J shed 2 bases, with 11 bases lying between them. The CDR3 covers 14 residues.

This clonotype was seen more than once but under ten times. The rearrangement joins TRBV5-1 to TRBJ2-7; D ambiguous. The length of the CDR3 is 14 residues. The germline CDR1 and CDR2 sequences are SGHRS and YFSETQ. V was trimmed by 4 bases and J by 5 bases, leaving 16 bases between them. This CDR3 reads CASSPRIAADEQYF. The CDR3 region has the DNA TGCGCCAGCAGCCCACGGATTGCGGCGGACGAGCAGTACTTC.